Below, 24 T cell receptor beta chains from the same sample are listed, as sequenced in a study of human T cells and chemical hapten exposure. TCRdb processed the RACE reads anew with MiXCR; each CDR3 protein has one entry. The table lists some 330,000 distinct CDR3 sequences, around 5.5% of them singletons. The time point: pre-sensitization, week 0. This sample's treatment: therapeutic diphenylcyclopropenone sensitization with weekly scalp DPC. The starting material was whole blood, obtained in connection with sensitization to the hapten diphenylcyclopropenone (DPC). The receptors derive from a woman aged 18-29 years with alopecia areata. Some clones in this sample may be carry-over from other donors' samples.

This clonotype occurred many times. V usage is TRBV25-1 and J usage is TRBJ1-1; D ambiguous. The CDR3 consists of 13 residues. V lost 6 bases and J 0 bases, leaving 8 bases between the germline ends. Per germline, CDR1 MGHDK and CDR2 SYGVNS. CDR3 sequence reads: CASRPSMNTEAFF. DNA of the CDR3: TGTGCCAGCAGGCCGTCCATGAACACTGAAGCTTTCTTT.

With respect to this clonotype: Possible read error: a much larger clone is one base away. The rearrangement links TRBV6-2 or TRBV6-3 to TRBJ1-4, with D uncertain. Trimming stripped 8 bases from V and 5 bases from J, with 9 bases between. Germline V gene data show CDR1 as MNHEY and CDR2 as SVGEGT. The CDR3 extends over 12 amino acids. The CDR3 coding sequence is TGTGCCAGCTCACGGGAAAATGAAAAACTGTTTTTT. This codes for CASSRENEKLFF.

This clonotype was counted many times. The J gene is TRBJ2-1, the V gene TRBV4-2; 11 bases align to TRBD1. J gave up 9 bases and V 4 bases, and 8 bases lay outside the gene matches. Looked up from germline, CDR1 is LGHNA and CDR2 is YNFKEQ. The CDR3 runs to 15 residues. The CDR3 protein is CASSRGQGAWSEQFF. CDR3 nucleotide sequence: TGTGCCAGCAGCCGCGGACAGGGGGCGTGGAGTGAGCAGTTCTTC.

The rearrangement links TRBV11-2 to TRBJ2-3; D gene unclear. V was trimmed by 5 bases and J by 6 bases, leaving 18 bases between them. CDR3 length: 15 residues. Germline-derived CDR1 and CDR2 are SGHAT and FQNNGV. DNA for the CDR3: TGTGCCAGCAGCGCCGCAGGCGTCACACTGGATACGCAGTATTTT. It yields the protein CASSAAGVTLDTQYF.

This clonotype was observed at least ten times. The chain recombines TRBV12-3 or TRBV12-4 with TRBJ1-1; D might be TRBD1 (6 bases). The CDR3 loop spans 14 amino acids. The germline V and J ends were trimmed by 3 bases and 8 bases, with 16 bases remaining between them. The CDR3 loop is CASSFQTGQTEAFF. The CDR3 DNA sequence: TGTGCCAGCAGTTTCCAAACCGGACAGACAGAAGCTTTCTTT.

This clonotype was observed many times. V usage is TRBV5-5 and J usage is TRBJ2-1; a weak D match, TRBD2 (7 bases). CDR1 is SGHKS, CDR2 YYEKEE, per germline (reference sequence). Trimming took off 7 bases at V and 9 bases at J, with 17 bases between the two ends. The CDR3 extends over 13 amino acids. CDR3 DNA sequence: TGTGCCAGCCAAGGGAGGGGGGCAGGTGAGCAGTTCTTC. This gives the protein CASQGRGAGEQFF.

This clonotype was detected many times. The CDR3 DNA sequence: TGTGCCAGCAGTTTAAGGGGGTCCTCCGCTCTCTCTGGAAACACCATATATTTT. Translating gives CASSLRGSSALSGNTIYF. This chain uses TRBV28 with TRBJ1-3; D might be TRBD1 (6 bases). From germline, CDR1 is MDHEN and CDR2 SYDVKM. V was cut by 2 bases and J by 0 bases, with 17 bases left in between. CDR3 size: 18 residues.

This clonotype was recorded many times. The rearrangement links TRBV29-1 to TRBJ2-7; TRBD2 matches 9 bases. CDR3 length equals 12 residues. Trimming at V came to 5 bases and at J to 5 bases, leaving 4 bases not matched to a gene. From germline, CDR1 is SQVTM and CDR2 ANQGSEA. The CDR3 spells CSVRRGGNEQYF. The CDR3 nucleotides are TGCAGCGTTAGGCGGGGGGGCAACGAGCAGTACTTC.

This clonotype was seen only a few times. The rearrangement uses TRBV29-1 and TRBJ2-7, with 9 bases that match TRBD2. The CDR3 is 14 residues long. V lost 6 bases to trimming and J lost 7 bases; unmatched junction nucleotides: 13. Germline lookup yields CDR1 SQVTM and CDR2 ANQGSEA. The CDR3 nucleotides are TGCAGCGTGTCCCTGGCGGGGGGGCTAATTGAGCAGTACTTC. It encodes CSVSLAGGLIEQYF.

This clonotype was picked up a small number of times. The rearrangement joins TRBV4-3 to TRBJ1-1; TRBD1 matches at 7 bases. The trim removed 0 bases at V and 5 bases at J, leaving 6 bases unmatched. The length of the CDR3 is 15 residues. The germline V gene has CDR1 LGHNA and CDR2 YSLEER. The CDR3 coding sequence is TGCGCCAGCAGCCAAGAGTTAGGGGGCGAGACTGAAGCTTTCTTT. This codes for CASSQELGGETEAFF.

The chain has TRBV2 and TRBJ2-3; maybe TRBD1 (6 bases). The CDR3 consists of 16 residues. Per germline, CDR1 SNHLY and CDR2 FYNNEI. With 4 bases removed from V and 2 bases from J, the gap between germline ends came to 16 bases. In DNA form, the CDR3 reads TGTGCCAGCAGTGCAATGGACAGAGGTCTCACAGATACGCAGTATTTT. Translation gives CASSAMDRGLTDTQYF.

This clonotype was counted many times. The chain combines TRBV4-1 with TRBJ1-5; D gene unclear. CDR3 size: 16 residues. Trimming pared 1 base from V and 3 bases from J, leaving 13 bases between. Germline CDR1 reads MGHRA; CDR2 reads YSYEKL. DNA for the CDR3: TGCGCCAGCAGCCAAGGTGACGGCCGGTCCAATCAGCCCCAGCATTTT. It codes for CASSQGDGRSNQPQHF.

The J gene is TRBJ1-2, the V gene TRBV5-4; a weak D match, TRBD1 (5 bases). Germline assignment: CDR1 SGHNT and CDR2 YYREEE (reference sequence). This CDR3 comprises 15 residues. V lost 6 bases and J lost 8, with 23 bases in between. CDR3 nucleotides: TGTGCCAGCACCACGGAGGGGCAGGGAGCGTTAGGCTACACCTTC. It is translated as CASTTEGQGALGYTF.

A single count supports this clonotype. Possible read error: a much larger clone is one base away. The V gene is TRBV28, the J gene TRBJ2-1; D tentatively fits TRBD1 or TRBD2 (5 bases each). Trimming cost V 4 bases and J 0 bases, with 16 bases left between them. Germline V gene sequence: CDR1 MDHEN, CDR2 SYDVKM. The CDR3 is 17 amino acids. This chain's CDR3 is CASSSPQWGSSYNEQFF. CDR3 sequence (DNA): TGTGCCAGCAGTTCACCCCAGTGGGGGAGCTCCTACAATGAGCAGTTCTTC.

This clonotype was seen repeatedly, ten times or more. V gene TRBV14 combines with J gene TRBJ1-1; D unresolved. The CDR3 loop spans 13 amino acids. CDR1 is SGHDN, CDR2 FVKESK, per germline. V shed 3 bases and J shed 1 base, with 6 bases lying between them. CDR3: CASSQGRNTEAFF. CDR3 coding DNA: TGTGCCAGCAGCCAGGGCAGGAACACTGAAGCTTTCTTT.

A few counts support this clonotype. The rearrangement uses TRBV11-3 and TRBJ2-1; 7 nucleotides agree with TRBD1. Per germline, CDR1 SGHNT and CDR2 YENEEA. The V and J ends lost 2 bases and 2 bases, in that order; junction bases with no gene match: 12. The CDR3 spans 18 residues. CDR3 sequence (DNA): TGTGCCAGCAGCTTACCTATGTCCGGGACAGACACCTACAATGAGCAGTTCTTC. Encoded protein: CASSLPMSGTDTYNEQFF.

This rearrangement joins TRBV20-1 to TRBJ2-3, with 10 bases identical to TRBD2. This CDR3 has 16 residues. The germline gives CDR1 DFQATT, CDR2 SNEGSKA (reference sequence). Trimming cost V 1 base and J 5 bases; bases outside gene matches: 9. The CDR3 coding sequence is TGCAGTGCTAGAGTCTGGAGCGGGGGGGCTATAGATACGCAGTATTTT. Its translation is CSARVWSGGAIDTQYF.

The chain joins TRBV9 to TRBJ2-2; 8 nucleotides align to TRBD1. The V gene's germline CDR1 is SGDLS and CDR2 YYNGEE. Trimming removed 0 bases from V and 4 bases from J; junction bases left unmatched: 5. The CDR3 consists of 16 residues. The CDR3 loop is CASSVVTGGGTGELFF. DNA of the CDR3: TGTGCCAGCAGCGTAGTAACAGGGGGAGGCACCGGGGAGCTGTTTTTT.

This clonotype has a handful of counts. The rearrangement joins TRBV27 to TRBJ1-5; D is uncertain. The CDR3 has 13 residues. Trimming cost V 5 bases and J 9 bases, with 14 bases left between them. In germline, CDR1 is MNHEY, CDR2 SMNVEV (reference sequence). The CDR3 here is CASSRSIFRPQHF. The CDR3 coding sequence is TGTGCCAGCAGTCGGTCCATCTTTAGGCCCCAGCATTTT.

The table lists this clonotype with a few counts. The rearrangement links TRBV15 to TRBJ2-3; perhaps TRBD1 as D (5 bases). This CDR3 comprises 15 residues. Trimming removed 0 bases at V and 2 bases at J, with 9 bases between. Germline loops: CDR1 LNHNV, CDR2 YYDKDF (reference sequence). CDR3 protein: CATSREGQTTDTQYF. The CDR3 region has the DNA TGTGCCACCAGCAGAGAGGGGCAGACCACAGATACGCAGTATTTT.

A few counts support this clonotype. J is TRBJ1-1 and V is TRBV12-3 or TRBV12-4; unclear D gene. V lost 5 bases, J lost 0 bases, and 13 bases lay in between. This CDR3 comprises 15 residues. CDR3 sequence (DNA): TGTGCCAGCAGTCCCCGATCCCTCCTGAACACTGAAGCTTTCTTT. This sequence encodes CASSPRSLLNTEAFF.

This clonotype was recorded many times. The V gene is TRBV7-2, the J gene TRBJ2-3, with D perhaps TRBD1 or TRBD2 (6 bases each). This CDR3 is 13 amino acids long. Per germline, CDR1 SGHTA and CDR2 FQGNSA. V gave up 5 bases and J gave up 6 bases, with 12 bases separating them. CDR3 coding DNA: TGTGCCAGCAGCCCTGGGGGGCAGGATACGCAGTATTTT. Its translation is CASSPGGQDTQYF.

This clonotype has just a few counts. The CDR3 sequence is CASRIGGPGQFSYEQYF. As DNA, the CDR3 is TGTGCCAGCAGGATAGGTGGCCCGGGACAGTTCTCCTACGAGCAGTACTTC. The chain carries TRBV9 and TRBJ2-7; TRBD1 aligns across 7 bases. The V and J ends lost 5 bases and 0 bases, in that order; junction bases with no gene match: 14. The CDR3 covers 17 residues. Germline V lookup: CDR1 SGDLS, CDR2 YYNGEE.

This chain uses TRBV11-1 with TRBJ2-1; maybe TRBD1 (5 bases). V lost 1 base, J lost 5 bases, and 18 bases lay in between. Germline V lookup: CDR1 SGHAT, CDR2 FQDESV (reference sequence). The CDR3 sequence is 17 residues long. CDR3 sequence reads: CASSLGDRLRVHNEQFF. In DNA form, the CDR3 reads TGTGCCAGCAGCTTAGGGGATAGGCTCAGGGTACACAATGAGCAGTTCTTC.